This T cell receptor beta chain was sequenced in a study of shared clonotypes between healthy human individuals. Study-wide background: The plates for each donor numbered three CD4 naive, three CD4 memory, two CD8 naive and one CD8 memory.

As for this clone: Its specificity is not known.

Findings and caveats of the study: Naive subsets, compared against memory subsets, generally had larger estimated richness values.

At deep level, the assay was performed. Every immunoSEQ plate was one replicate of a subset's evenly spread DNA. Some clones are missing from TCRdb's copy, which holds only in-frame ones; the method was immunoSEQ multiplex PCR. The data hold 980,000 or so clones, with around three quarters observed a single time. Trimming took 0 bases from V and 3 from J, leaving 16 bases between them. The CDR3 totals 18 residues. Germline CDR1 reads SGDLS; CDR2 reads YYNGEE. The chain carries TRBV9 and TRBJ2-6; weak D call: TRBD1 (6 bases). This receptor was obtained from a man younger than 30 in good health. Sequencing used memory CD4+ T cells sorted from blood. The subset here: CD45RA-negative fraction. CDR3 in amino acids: CASSVENGTRFGANVLTF. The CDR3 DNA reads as TGTGCCAGCAGCGTAGAAAATGGGACACGGTTTGGGGCCAACGTCCTGACTTTC.